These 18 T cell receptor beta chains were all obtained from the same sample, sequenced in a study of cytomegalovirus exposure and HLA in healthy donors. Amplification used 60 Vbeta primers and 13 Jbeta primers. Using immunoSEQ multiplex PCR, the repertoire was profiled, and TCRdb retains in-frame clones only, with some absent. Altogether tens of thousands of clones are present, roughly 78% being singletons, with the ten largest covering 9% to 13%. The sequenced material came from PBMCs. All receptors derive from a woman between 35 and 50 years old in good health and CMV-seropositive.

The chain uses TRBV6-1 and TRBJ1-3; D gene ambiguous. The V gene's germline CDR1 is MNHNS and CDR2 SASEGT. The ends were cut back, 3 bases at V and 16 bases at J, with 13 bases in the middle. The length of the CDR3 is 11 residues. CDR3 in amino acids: CASSDRRREYF. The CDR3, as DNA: TGTGCCAGCAGTGATAGGCGCCGGGAGTATTTT.

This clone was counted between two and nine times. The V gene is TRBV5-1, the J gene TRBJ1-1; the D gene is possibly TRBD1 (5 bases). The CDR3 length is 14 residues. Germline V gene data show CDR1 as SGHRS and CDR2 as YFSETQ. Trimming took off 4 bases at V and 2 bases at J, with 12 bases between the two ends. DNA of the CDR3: TGCGCCAGCAGCATGCAGGGTTCAAACACTGAAGCTTTCTTT. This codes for CASSMQGSNTEAFF.

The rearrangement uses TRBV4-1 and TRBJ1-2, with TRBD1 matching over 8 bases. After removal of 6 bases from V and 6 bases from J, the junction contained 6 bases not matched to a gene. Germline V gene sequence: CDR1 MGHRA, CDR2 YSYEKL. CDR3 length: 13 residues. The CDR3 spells CASRDRESNGYTF. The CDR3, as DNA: TGCGCCAGCAGGGACAGGGAATCTAATGGCTACACCTTC.

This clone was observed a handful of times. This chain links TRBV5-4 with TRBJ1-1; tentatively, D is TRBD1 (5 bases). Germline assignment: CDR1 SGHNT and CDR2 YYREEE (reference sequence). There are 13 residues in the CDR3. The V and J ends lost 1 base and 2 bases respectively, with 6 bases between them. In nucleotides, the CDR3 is TGTGCCAGCAGCTTGCAGGGAAACACTGAAGCTTTCTTT. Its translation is CASSLQGNTEAFF.

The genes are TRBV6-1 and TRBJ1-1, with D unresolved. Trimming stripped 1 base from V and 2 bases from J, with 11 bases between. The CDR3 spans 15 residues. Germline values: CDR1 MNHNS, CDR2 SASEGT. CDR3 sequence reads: CASSEGGWLNTEAFF. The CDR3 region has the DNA TGTGCCAGCAGTGAAGGAGGGTGGCTTAACACTGAAGCTTTCTTT.

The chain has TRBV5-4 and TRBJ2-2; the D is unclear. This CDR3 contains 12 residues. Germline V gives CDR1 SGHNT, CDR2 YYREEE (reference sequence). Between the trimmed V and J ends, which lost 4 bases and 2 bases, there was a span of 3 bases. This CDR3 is CASSRNTGELFF. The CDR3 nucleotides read TGTGCCAGCAGCCGTAACACCGGGGAGCTGTTTTTT. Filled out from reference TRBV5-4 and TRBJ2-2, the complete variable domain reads ETGVTQSPTHLIKTRGQQVTLRCSSQSGHNTVSWYQQALGQGPQFIFQYYREEENGRGNFPPRFSGLQFPNYSSELNVNALELDDSALYLCASSRNTGELFFGEGSRLTVL.

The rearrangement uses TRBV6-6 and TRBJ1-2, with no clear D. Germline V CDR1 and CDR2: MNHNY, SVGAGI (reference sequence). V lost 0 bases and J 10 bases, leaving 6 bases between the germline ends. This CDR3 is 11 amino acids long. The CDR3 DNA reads TGTGCCAGCAGTTACTCGGAGAACTACACCTTC. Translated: CASSYSENYTF.

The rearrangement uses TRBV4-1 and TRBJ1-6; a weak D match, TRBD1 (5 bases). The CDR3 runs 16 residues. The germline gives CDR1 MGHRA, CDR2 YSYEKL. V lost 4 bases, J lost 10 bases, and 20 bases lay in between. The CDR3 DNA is TGCGCCAGCAGCCGACTCCGGGGGGATTTAGGATCACCCCTCCACTTT. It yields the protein CASSRLRGDLGSPLHF.

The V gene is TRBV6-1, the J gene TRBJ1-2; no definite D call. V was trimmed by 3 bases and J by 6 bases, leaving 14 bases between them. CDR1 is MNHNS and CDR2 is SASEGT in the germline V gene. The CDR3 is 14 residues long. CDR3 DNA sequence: TGTGCCAGCAGTGAGCGGGTAGAGAGGGATGGCTACACCTTC. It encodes CASSERVERDGYTF.

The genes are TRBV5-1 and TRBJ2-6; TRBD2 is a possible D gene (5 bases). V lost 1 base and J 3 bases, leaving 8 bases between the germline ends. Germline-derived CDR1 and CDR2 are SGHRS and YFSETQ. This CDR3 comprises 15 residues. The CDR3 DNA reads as TGCGCCAGCAGCTTGTCTAGCATTGGGGCCAACGTCCTGACTTTC. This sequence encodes CASSLSSIGANVLTF.

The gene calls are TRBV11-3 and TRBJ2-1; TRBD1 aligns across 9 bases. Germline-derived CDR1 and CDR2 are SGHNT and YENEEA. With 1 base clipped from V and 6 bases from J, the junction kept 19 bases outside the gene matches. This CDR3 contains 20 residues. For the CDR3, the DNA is TGTGCCAGCAGCTTAGTAGGCGGGACAGGGCGAGGGGGGGAAGGCAATGAGCAGTTCTTC. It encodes CASSLVGGTGRGGEGNEQFF.

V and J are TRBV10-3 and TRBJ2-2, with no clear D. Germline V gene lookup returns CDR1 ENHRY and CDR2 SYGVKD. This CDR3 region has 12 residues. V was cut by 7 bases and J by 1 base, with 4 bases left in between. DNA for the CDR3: TGTGCCATCACCCTGAACACCGGGGAGCTGTTTTTT. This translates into CAITLNTGELFF.

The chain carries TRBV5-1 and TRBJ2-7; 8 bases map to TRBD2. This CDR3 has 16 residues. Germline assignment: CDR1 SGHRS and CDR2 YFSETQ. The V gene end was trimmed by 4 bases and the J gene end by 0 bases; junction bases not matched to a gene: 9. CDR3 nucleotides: TGCGCCAGCAGCGAATCACCGGGGGGGAGCTCCTACGAGCAGTACTTC. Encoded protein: CASSESPGGSSYEQYF.

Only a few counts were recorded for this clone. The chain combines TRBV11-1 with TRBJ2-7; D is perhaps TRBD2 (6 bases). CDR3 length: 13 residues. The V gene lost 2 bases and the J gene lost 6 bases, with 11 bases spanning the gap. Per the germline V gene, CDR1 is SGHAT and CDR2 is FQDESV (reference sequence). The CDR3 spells CASSLIAGPEQYF. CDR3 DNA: TGTGCCAGCAGCTTAATCGCGGGGCCCGAGCAGTACTTC.

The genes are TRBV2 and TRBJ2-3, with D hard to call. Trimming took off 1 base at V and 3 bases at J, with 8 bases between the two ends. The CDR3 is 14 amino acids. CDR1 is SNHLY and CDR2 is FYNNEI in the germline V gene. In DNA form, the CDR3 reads TGTGCCAGCAGTGAAGGGCTTGATACAGATACGCAGTATTTT. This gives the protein CASSEGLDTDTQYF.

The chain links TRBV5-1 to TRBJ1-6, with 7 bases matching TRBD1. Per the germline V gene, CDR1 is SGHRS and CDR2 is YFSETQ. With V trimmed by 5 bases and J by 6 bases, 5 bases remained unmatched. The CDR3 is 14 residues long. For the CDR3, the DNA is TGCGCCAGCAGTGCGACAGGGAGTAATTCACCCCTCCACTTT. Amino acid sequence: CASSATGSNSPLHF.

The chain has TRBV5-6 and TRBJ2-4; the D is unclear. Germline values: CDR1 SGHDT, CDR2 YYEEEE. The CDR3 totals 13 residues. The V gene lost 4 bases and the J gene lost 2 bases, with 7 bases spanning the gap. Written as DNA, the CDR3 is TGTGCCAGCAGCGCCGACACCAAAAACATTCAGTACTTC. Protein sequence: CASSADTKNIQYF.

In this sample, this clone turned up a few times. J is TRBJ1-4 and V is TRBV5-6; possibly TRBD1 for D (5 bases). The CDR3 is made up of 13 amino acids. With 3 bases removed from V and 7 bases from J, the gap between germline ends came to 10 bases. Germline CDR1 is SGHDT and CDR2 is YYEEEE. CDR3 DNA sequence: TGTGCCAGCAGCTCCGTGGGGGGTGAAAAACTGTTTTTT. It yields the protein CASSSVGGEKLFF.